Only a few counts were recorded for the clone carrying this T cell receptor (beta chain). The antigen is not known. Trimming removed 2 bases from V and 2 bases from J, with 12 bases in between. The CDR3 consists of 15 residues. The data are from a study of blood T cells in healthy people across ages. Study-level findings and limits: There were more naive CD4+ cells and higher diversity in long-lived donors than in aged donors.

Through a sample-barcoded 5' primer and a J-beta primer mix, a second PCR was run for roughly 7 to 11 cycles. TCRdb itself ran the 5' RACE reads through MiXCR, one entry per CDR3 protein. The sample shows more than 450,000 distinct CDR3 sequences, 25% to 35% of them seen only once. These data are also associated with another study on T cells of mothers and their children.

The TCR comes from a boy under 10 years old in good health. The specimen sequenced was blood. The J gene is TRBJ2-5, the V gene TRBV12-3 or TRBV12-4, with D perhaps matching TRBD2 (5 bases). The CDR3 loop is CASSLYREPQETQYF. DNA of the CDR3: TGTGCCAGCAGTTTATATCGGGAACCTCAAGAGACCCAGTACTTC.